A few counts support the clone carrying this T cell receptor (beta chain). The CDR3 spans 14 residues. J gave up 10 bases and V 0 bases, and 9 bases lay outside the gene matches. Germline loops: CDR1 SQVTM, CDR2 ANQGSEA. Regarding time point: patch test 2, 6 weeks after DPC sensitization. As to treatment: therapeutic diphenylcyclopropenone sensitization with weekly scalp DPC. This record comes from a study of human T cells and chemical hapten exposure. TCRdb called the RACE reads again in MiXCR, with one record for every CDR3 protein. The top ten hold 2.5% of the sample, which has approximately 85,000 distinct CDR3 sequences, roughly 10% seen once.

The sample in question was whole blood, obtained in connection with sensitization to the hapten diphenylcyclopropenone (DPC). The sequence was collected from a woman under 40 with alopecia areata. Some clones in this sample may be carry-over from other donors' samples. The V and J genes are TRBV29-1 and TRBJ2-7, with 10 bases matching TRBD2. CDR3 region: CSVEDLRASGSQYF. The CDR3 DNA reads TGCAGCGTTGAAGATCTTCGGGCTAGCGGGAGCCAGTACTTC.